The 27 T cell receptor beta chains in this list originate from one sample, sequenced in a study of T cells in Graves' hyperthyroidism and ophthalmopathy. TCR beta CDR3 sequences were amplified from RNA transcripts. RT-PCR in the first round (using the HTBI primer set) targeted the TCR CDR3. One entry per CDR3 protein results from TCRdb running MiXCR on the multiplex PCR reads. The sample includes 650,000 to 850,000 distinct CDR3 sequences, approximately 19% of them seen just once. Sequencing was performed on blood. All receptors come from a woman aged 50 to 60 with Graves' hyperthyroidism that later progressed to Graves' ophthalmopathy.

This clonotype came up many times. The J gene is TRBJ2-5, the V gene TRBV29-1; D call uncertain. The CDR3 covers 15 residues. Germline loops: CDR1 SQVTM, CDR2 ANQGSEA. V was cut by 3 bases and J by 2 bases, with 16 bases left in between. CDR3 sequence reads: CSVEEWRKSQETQYF. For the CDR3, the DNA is TGCAGCGTTGAGGAGTGGCGGAAGTCACAAGAGACCCAGTACTTC.

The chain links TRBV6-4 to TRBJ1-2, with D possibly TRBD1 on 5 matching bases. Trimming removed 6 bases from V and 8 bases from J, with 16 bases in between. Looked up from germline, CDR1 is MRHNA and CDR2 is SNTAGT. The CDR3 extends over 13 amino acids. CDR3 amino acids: CASREQDAGGYTF. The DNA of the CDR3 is TGTGCCAGCAGAGAACAGGACGCGGGGGGCTACACCTTC.

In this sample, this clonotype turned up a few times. The CDR3 DNA is TGCGCCAGCACCTCAGAGCGGGGGAGAGGTTCACCCCTCCACTTT. It yields the protein CASTSERGRGSPLHF. The gene calls are TRBV4-1 and TRBJ1-6, with a weak D call TRBD1 (5 bases). The CDR3 is 15 residues long. Germline V gives CDR1 MGHRA, CDR2 YSYEKL. V was trimmed by 7 bases and J by 9 bases, leaving 19 bases between them.

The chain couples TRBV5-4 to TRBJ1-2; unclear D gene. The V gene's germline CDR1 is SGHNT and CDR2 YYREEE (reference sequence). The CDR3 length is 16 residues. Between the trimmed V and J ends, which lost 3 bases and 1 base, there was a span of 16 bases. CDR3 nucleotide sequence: TGTGCCAGCAGCTCCGGGGATACAGAACATAACTATGGCTACACCTTC. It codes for CASSSGDTEHNYGYTF.

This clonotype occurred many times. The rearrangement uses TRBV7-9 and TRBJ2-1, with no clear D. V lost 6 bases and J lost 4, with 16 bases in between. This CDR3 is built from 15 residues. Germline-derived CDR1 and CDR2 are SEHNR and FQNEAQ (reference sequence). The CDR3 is CASRHTATGYNEQFF. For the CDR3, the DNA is TGTGCCAGCAGACATACAGCGACTGGGTACAATGAGCAGTTCTTC.

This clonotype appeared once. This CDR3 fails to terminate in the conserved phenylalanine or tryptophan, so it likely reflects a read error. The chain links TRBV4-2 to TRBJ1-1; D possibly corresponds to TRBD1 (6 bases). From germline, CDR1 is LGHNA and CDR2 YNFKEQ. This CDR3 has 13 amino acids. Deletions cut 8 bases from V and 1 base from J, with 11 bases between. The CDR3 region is CASGQTKNTEAFL. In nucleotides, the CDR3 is TGTGCCAGCGGACAGACAAAGAACACTGAAGCTTTCCTT.

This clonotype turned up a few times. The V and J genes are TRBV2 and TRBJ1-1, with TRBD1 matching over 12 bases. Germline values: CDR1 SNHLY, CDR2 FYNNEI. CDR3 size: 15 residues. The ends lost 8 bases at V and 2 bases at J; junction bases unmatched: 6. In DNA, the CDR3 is TGTGCCAGCGGCGGGACAGGGGGCGGAAACACTGAAGCTTTCTTT. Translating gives CASGGTGGGNTEAFF.

The CDR3 protein is CASSLIGALPTGGNEQFF. As DNA, the CDR3 is TGTGCCAGCAGCTTGATCGGGGCGTTGCCGACAGGGGGGAATGAGCAGTTCTTC. The rearrangement joins TRBV5-6 to TRBJ2-1; 9 bases are a match to TRBD1. J lost 7 bases, V lost 1 base, and 15 bases had no gene match. CDR3 size: 18 residues. Germline CDR1 SGHDT, CDR2 YYEEEE.

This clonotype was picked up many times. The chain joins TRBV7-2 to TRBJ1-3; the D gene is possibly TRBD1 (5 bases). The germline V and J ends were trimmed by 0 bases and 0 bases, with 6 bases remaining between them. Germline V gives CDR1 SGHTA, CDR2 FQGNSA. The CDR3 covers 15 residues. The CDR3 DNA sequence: TGTGCCAGCAGCTTAGCCAGGGCCTCTGGAAACACCATATATTTT. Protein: CASSLARASGNTIYF.

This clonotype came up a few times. The CDR3 loop reads CASSQTGNEQYF. The CDR3 nucleotides read TGTGCCAGCAGCCAGACAGGGAACGAGCAGTACTTC. This rearrangement joins TRBV11-2 to TRBJ2-7; 7 nucleotides match TRBD1. The CDR3 is 12 amino acids. Germline V gene lookup returns CDR1 SGHAT and CDR2 FQNNGV. J was trimmed by 5 bases and V by 5 bases; bases with no gene match: 3. The full variable domain, with the rest looked up from reference TRBV11-2 and TRBJ2-7, is EAGVAQSPRYKIIEKRQSVAFWCNPISGHATLYWYQQILGQGPKLLIQFQNNGVVDDSQLPKDRFSAERLKGVDSTLKIQPAKLEDSAVYLCASSQTGNEQYFGPGTRLTVT.

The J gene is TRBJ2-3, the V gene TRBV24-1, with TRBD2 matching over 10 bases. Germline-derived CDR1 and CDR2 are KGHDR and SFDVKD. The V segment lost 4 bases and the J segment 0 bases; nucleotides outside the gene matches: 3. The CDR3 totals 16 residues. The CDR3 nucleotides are TGTGCCACCAGTGAAAAAGCGGGGGGGAGCACAGATACGCAGTATTTT. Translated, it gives CATSEKAGGSTDTQYF.

Here the CDR3 DNA reads TGTGCCAGCAAAAGCGGGGGTCCCTACGAGCAGTACTTC. Translation gives CASKSGGPYEQYF. The rearrangement joins TRBV2 to TRBJ2-7, with 8 nucleotides matching TRBD2. This CDR3 comprises 13 residues. V shed 7 bases, J shed 2 bases, and the junction held 4 bases outside the gene matches. Looked up from germline, CDR1 is SNHLY and CDR2 is FYNNEI.

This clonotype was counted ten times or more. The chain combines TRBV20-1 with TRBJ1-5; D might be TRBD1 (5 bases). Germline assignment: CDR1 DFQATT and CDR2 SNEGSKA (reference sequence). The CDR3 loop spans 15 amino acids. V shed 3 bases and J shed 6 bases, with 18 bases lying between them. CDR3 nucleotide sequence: TGCAGTGCTAGGGGGACTTTTTTGAGGAGTCAGCCCCAGCATTTT. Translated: CSARGTFLRSQPQHF.

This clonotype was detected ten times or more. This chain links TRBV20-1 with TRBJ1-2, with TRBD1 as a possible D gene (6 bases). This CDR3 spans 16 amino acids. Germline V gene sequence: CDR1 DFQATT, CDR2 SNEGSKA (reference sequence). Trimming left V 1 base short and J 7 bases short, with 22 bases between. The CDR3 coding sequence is TGCAGTGCTAGAGGGGGGGCCAGGGCAAGCGGCAGTGGCTACACCTTC. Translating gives CSARGGARASGSGYTF.

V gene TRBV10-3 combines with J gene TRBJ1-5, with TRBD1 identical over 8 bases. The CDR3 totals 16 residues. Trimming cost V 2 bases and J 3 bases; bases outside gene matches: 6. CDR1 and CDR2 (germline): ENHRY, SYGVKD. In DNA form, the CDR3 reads TGTGCCATCAGTGAGGGGGACAGGCGAGACAATCAGCCCCAGCATTTT. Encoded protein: CAISEGDRRDNQPQHF.

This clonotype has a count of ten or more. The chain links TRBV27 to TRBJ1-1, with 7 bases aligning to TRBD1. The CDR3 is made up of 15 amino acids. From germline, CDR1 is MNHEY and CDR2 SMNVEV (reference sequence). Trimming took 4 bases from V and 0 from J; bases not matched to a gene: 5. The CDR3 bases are TGTGCCAGCAGTTCACAGGGGCTGATGAACACTGAAGCTTTCTTT. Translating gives CASSSQGLMNTEAFF.

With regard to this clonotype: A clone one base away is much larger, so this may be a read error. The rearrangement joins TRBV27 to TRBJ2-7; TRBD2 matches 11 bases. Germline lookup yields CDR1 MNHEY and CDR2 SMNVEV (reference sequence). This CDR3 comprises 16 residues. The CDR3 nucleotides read TGTGCCAGCAGTTTAATGGAACCGGGACTAGCGGACGAGCAGCACTTC. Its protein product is CASSLMEPGLADEQHF.

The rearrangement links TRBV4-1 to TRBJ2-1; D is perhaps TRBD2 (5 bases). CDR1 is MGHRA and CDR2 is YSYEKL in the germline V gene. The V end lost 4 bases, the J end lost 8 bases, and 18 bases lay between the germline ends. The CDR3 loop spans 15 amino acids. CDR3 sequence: CASSPRLSSGDEQFF. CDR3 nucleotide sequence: TGCGCCAGCAGCCCTAGACTATCATCGGGCGATGAGCAGTTCTTC.

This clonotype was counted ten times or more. The chain's CDR3 is CASSSDTYGYTF. The CDR3 bases are TGTGCCAGCAGCTCGGACACGTATGGCTACACCTTC. The rearrangement links TRBV5-8 to TRBJ1-2; TRBD1 might be the D (5 bases). CDR1 and CDR2 from the germline V gene are SGHTS and YDEGEE. V lost 3 bases and J lost 5, with 8 bases in between. CDR3 length equals 12 residues.

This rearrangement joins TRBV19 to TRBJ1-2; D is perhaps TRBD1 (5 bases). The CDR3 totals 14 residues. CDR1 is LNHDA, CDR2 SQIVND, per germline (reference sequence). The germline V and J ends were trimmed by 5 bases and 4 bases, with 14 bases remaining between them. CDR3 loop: CASSGRENRYGYTF. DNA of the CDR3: TGTGCCAGTAGTGGCAGGGAGAATCGCTATGGCTACACCTTC.

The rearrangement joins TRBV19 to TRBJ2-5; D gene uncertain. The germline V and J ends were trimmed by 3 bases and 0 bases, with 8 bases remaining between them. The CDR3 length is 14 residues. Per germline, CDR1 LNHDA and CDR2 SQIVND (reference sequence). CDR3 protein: CASSIEHYQETQYF. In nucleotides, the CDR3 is TGTGCCAGTAGTATTGAGCACTACCAAGAGACCCAGTACTTC.

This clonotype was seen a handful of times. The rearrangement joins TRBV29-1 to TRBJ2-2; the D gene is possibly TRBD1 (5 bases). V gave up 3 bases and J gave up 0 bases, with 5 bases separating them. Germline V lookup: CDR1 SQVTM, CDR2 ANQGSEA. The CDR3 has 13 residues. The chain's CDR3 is CSVDRANTGELFF. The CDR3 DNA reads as TGCAGCGTTGACAGGGCGAACACCGGGGAGCTGTTTTTT.

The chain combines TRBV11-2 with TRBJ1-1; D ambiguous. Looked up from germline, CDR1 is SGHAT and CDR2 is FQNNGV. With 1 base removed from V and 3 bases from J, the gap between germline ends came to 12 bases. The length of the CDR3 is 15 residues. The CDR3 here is CASSLAPLGDTEAFF. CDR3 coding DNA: TGTGCCAGCAGCTTAGCCCCACTCGGGGACACTGAAGCTTTCTTT.

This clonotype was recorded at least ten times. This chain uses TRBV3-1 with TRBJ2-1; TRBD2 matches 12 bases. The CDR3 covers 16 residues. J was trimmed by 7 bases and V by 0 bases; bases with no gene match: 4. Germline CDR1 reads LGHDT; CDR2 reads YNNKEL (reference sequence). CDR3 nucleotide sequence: TGTGCCAGCAGCCAAGATCTAGCGGGGGGGCTTAATGAGCAGTTCTTC. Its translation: CASSQDLAGGLNEQFF.

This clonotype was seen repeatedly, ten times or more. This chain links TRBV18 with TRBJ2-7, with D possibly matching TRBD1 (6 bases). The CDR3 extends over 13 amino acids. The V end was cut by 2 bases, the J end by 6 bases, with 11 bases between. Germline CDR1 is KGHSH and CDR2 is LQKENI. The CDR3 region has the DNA TGTGCCAGCTCACCAGAGGGGGTTCGCGAGCAGTACTTC. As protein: CASSPEGVREQYF.

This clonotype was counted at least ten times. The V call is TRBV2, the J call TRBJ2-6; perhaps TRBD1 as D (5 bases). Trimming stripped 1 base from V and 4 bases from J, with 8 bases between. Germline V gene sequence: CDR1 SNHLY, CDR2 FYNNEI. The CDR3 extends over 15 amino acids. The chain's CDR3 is CASSEEGNGANVLTF. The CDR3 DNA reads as TGTGCCAGCAGTGAAGAGGGGAACGGGGCCAACGTCCTGACTTTC.

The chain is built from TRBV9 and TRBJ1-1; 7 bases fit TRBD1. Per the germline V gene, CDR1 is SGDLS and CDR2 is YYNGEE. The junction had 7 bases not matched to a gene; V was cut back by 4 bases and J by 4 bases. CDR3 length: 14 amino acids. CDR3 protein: CASSLLTGSTEAFF. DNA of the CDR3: TGTGCCAGCAGCCTCCTGACAGGGAGCACTGAAGCTTTCTTT.